The 24 T cell receptor beta chains given below trace back to one sample, sequenced in a study of cytomegalovirus exposure and HLA in healthy donors. With 60 Vbeta and 13 Jbeta primers, the PCR was carried out. Only in-frame clones appear in the TCRdb table, and some are missing; sequencing was by immunoSEQ multiplex PCR. Of some 150,000 clones listed, about 80% are singletons. Sequencing was done on a sample of PBMCs. The receptors were gathered from a woman between 50 and 59 years old in good health and CMV-seropositive.

The V gene is TRBV7-9, the J gene TRBJ2-1; 14 bases are shared with TRBD2. V dropped 5 bases and J dropped 4; count of bases not matched to a gene: 7. Germline V gives CDR1 SEHNR, CDR2 FQNEAQ (reference sequence). This CDR3 comprises 17 residues. As DNA, the CDR3 is TGTGCCAGCAGCCCGCGGGGACTAGCGGGGGCGTACAATGAGCAGTTCTTC. Its protein product is CASSPRGLAGAYNEQFF.

This chain connects TRBV7-8 to TRBJ2-2; 7 positions match TRBD2. The ends lost 10 bases at V and 5 bases at J; junction bases unmatched: 4. The CDR3 has 12 residues. Germline loops: CDR1 SGHVS, CDR2 FQNEAQ. The CDR3 nucleotides are TGTGCCATCCCGGGGGGAACCGGGGAGCTGTTTTTT. Its protein product is CAIPGGTGELFF.

The rearrangement uses TRBV7-8 and TRBJ2-1; 9 nucleotides line up with TRBD2. The CDR3 covers 16 residues. Germline CDR1 reads SGHVS; CDR2 reads FQNEAQ. The ends lost 3 bases at V and 4 bases at J; junction bases unmatched: 7. CDR3 DNA: TGTGCCAGCAGCTTGGGCGGGGGGGTGAAATACAATGAGCAGTTCTTC. Encoded protein: CASSLGGGVKYNEQFF.

The J gene is TRBJ2-7, the V gene TRBV4-3; TRBD1 matches 7 bases. Germline loops: CDR1 LGHNA, CDR2 YSLEER. The CDR3 is 13 amino acids. Trimming took 4 bases from V and 4 from J; bases not matched to a gene: 4. The CDR3 protein is CASSPGQMYEQYF. In DNA, the CDR3 is TGCGCCAGCAGCCCGGGACAGATGTACGAGCAGTACTTC.

This clone was seen a few times. This sequence joins TRBV6-5 and TRBJ1-4; 9 nucleotides agree with TRBD1. The CDR3 spans 14 residues. Per germline, CDR1 MNHEY and CDR2 SVGAGI. J gave up 10 bases and V 2 bases, and 5 bases lay outside the gene matches. The CDR3 loop reads CASSYGTGSGKLFF. The CDR3 DNA reads TGTGCCAGCAGTTACGGGACAGGGAGCGGAAAACTGTTTTTT.

V gene TRBV6-1 combines with J gene TRBJ2-7; TRBD1 matches at 8 bases. The CDR3 sequence is 14 residues long. The V and J ends lost 7 bases and 4 bases, in that order; junction bases with no gene match: 9. The germline V gene has CDR1 MNHNS and CDR2 SASEGT. The CDR3 loop is CASNDRGGPYEQYF. CDR3 bases: TGTGCCAGCAACGACAGGGGAGGCCCGTACGAGCAGTACTTC.

This clone was observed a handful of times. The chain carries TRBV7-2 and TRBJ2-3; D not resolved. The CDR3 is 15 amino acids. Germline CDR1 reads SGHTA; CDR2 reads FQGNSA. V lost 4 bases, J lost 2 bases, and 13 bases lay in between. The CDR3 nucleotides read TGTGCCAGCAGCTCCCAGGCAGTTTACACAGATACGCAGTATTTT. Protein sequence: CASSSQAVYTDTQYF.

CDR3 sequence reads: CASSVTSGGNEQFF. The CDR3 DNA follows: TGTGCCAGCAGTGTAACTAGCGGGGGCAATGAGCAGTTCTTC. The chain is built from TRBV27 and TRBJ2-1, with 11 bases matching TRBD2. V lost 5 bases, J lost 6 bases, and 3 bases stayed unmatched. The CDR3 has 14 residues. Germline lookup yields CDR1 MNHEY and CDR2 SMNVEV (reference sequence).

The CDR3 reads CASSQEWDNSSPLHF. Here the CDR3 DNA reads TGCGCCAGCAGCCAAGAGTGGGACAACTCTTCACCCCTCCACTTT. This sequence joins TRBV4-3 and TRBJ1-6, with D tentatively TRBD1 (6 bases). Germline loops: CDR1 LGHNA, CDR2 YSLEER. The CDR3 extends over 15 amino acids. Trimming removed 0 bases from V and 9 bases from J, with 12 bases in between.

This rearrangement joins TRBV4-1 to TRBJ2-1; 11 bases are shared with TRBD2. This CDR3 has 19 amino acids. V was pared by 4 bases and J by 0 bases, with 11 bases of the junction left unmatched. The germline gives CDR1 MGHRA, CDR2 YSYEKL. CDR3 nucleotide sequence: TGCGCCAGCAGCCCAAGAGCGCTAGCGGGGGGAAGCTCCTACAATGAGCAGTTCTTC. This gives the protein CASSPRALAGGSSYNEQFF.

V gene TRBV11-2 combines with J gene TRBJ2-2; 12 nucleotides line up with TRBD2. V lost 2 bases and J lost 6; bases outside the gene matches: 7. The germline V gene encodes CDR1 SGHAT and CDR2 FQNNGV. This CDR3 has 17 residues. CDR3 DNA sequence: TGTGCCAGCAGCTTATCTCTAGCGGGGGGGCAAGCCGGGGAGCTGTTTTTT. It specifies CASSLSLAGGQAGELFF. The complete variable domain, with remaining parts taken from reference TRBV11-2 and TRBJ2-2, reads EAGVAQSPRYKIIEKRQSVAFWCNPISGHATLYWYQQILGQGPKLLIQFQNNGVVDDSQLPKDRFSAERLKGVDSTLKIQPAKLEDSAVYLCASSLSLAGGQAGELFFGEGSRLTVL.

The chain carries TRBV7-9 and TRBJ2-1; 12 positions match TRBD2. The V gene end was trimmed by 3 bases and the J gene end by 7 bases; junction bases not matched to a gene: 4. The CDR3 totals 15 residues. Germline V gene sequence: CDR1 SEHNR, CDR2 FQNEAQ (reference sequence). The CDR3 DNA follows: TGTGCCAGCAGCTTTCAGACTAGCGGGGGTAATGAGCAGTTCTTC. Amino acid sequence: CASSFQTSGGNEQFF.

V gene TRBV5-5 combines with J gene TRBJ1-1; D is possibly TRBD1 (5 bases). The V end was cut by 4 bases, the J end by 0 bases, with 10 bases between. This CDR3 spans 14 amino acids. CDR1 is SGHKS, CDR2 YYEKEE, per germline (reference sequence). Written as DNA, the CDR3 is TGTGCCAGCAGCCCGACAGAAGTGAACACTGAAGCTTTCTTT. Translated: CASSPTEVNTEAFF.

This chain links TRBV6-6 with TRBJ1-6, with 7 bases lining up with TRBD1. In germline, CDR1 is MNHNY, CDR2 SVGAGI (reference sequence). The V and J ends lost 8 bases and 5 bases, in that order; junction bases with no gene match: 3. The CDR3 length is 13 residues. CDR3 coding DNA: TGTGCCAGCGCAGACAGGGATAATTCACCCCTCCACTTT. Translation: CASADRDNSPLHF.

This sequence joins TRBV2 and TRBJ2-7, with 13 nucleotides matching TRBD2. CDR3 size: 18 residues. After removal of 2 bases from V and 1 base from J, the junction contained 8 bases not matched to a gene. Germline V gene lookup returns CDR1 SNHLY and CDR2 FYNNEI. CDR3 loop: CASSEPLAGGFPSYEQYF. The CDR3 DNA sequence: TGTGCCAGCAGTGAACCACTAGCGGGGGGGTTCCCTTCCTACGAGCAGTACTTC. Together with reference TRBV2 and TRBJ2-7, the CDR3 gives the full variable domain: EPEVTQTPSHQVTQMGQEVILRCVPISNHLYFYWYRQILGQKVEFLVSFYNNEISEKSEIFDDQFSVERPDGSNFTLKIRSTKLEDSAMYFCASSEPLAGGFPSYEQYFGPGTRLTVT.

This clone occurred once. This chain joins TRBV6-5 and TRBJ1-4, with 7 nucleotides matching TRBD1. The length of the CDR3 is 12 residues. The V gene's germline CDR1 is MNHEY and CDR2 SVGAGI. The V gene end was trimmed by 6 bases and the J gene end by 8 bases; junction bases not matched to a gene: 3. The CDR3 is CASRTGSEKLFF. The CDR3 DNA sequence: TGTGCCAGCAGGACAGGGTCGGAAAAACTGTTTTTT.

The chain carries TRBV7-6 and TRBJ2-1; D is possibly TRBD2 (7 bases). This CDR3 comprises 15 residues. Trimming removed 1 base from V and 7 bases from J, with 14 bases in between. Per the germline V gene, CDR1 is SGHVS and CDR2 is FNYEAQ. DNA of the CDR3: TGTGCCAGCAGCTTAGAGGGGGGGGGTGGAAATGAGCAGTTCTTC. Translating it yields CASSLEGGGGNEQFF.

The chain recombines TRBV11-2 with TRBJ2-2, with 7 nucleotides matching TRBD1. CDR1 is SGHAT, CDR2 FQNNGV, per germline. This CDR3 has 15 amino acids. With V trimmed by 0 bases and J by 9 bases, 7 bases remained unmatched. The CDR3: CASSLDRGQVRELFF. The CDR3 DNA reads as TGTGCCAGCAGCTTAGATAGGGGGCAGGTCAGGGAGCTGTTTTTT.

V and J are TRBV21-1 and TRBJ1-6. TRBV21-1 represents a pseudogene. This CDR3 comprises 15 residues. Here the CDR3 reads CASSKKGRNNSPLHF. The CDR3 DNA follows: TGTGCCAGCAGCAAAAAAGGGAGAAATAATTCACCCCTCCACTTT.

The chain combines TRBV7-6 with TRBJ1-3; possibly TRBD1 for D (6 bases). The CDR3 is 17 amino acids. Germline CDR1 and CDR2: SGHVS and FNYEAQ. The V gene lost 5 bases and the J gene lost 1 base, with 18 bases spanning the gap. CDR3: CASSATRQAYSGNTIYF. The CDR3 DNA sequence: TGTGCCAGCAGCGCCACCCGACAGGCCTATTCTGGAAACACCATATATTTT.

Of note for this clone: The same CDR3 also results from other DNA sequences found in this sample. This chain joins TRBV5-4 and TRBJ2-7; 7 bases align to TRBD2. V lost 0 bases and J lost 7; bases outside the gene matches: 10. Germline CDR1 reads SGHNT; CDR2 reads YYREEE (reference sequence). CDR3 length equals 15 residues. The CDR3 sequence: CASSLGGTTTEEQYF. The DNA of the CDR3 is TGTGCCAGCAGCTTGGGCGGGACTACAACCGAAGAGCAGTACTTC.

This clone was counted only a few times. DNA of the CDR3: TGTGCCAGCAGCCAGGGACTAGCGGGGGGTACTAGCACAGATACGCAGTATTTT. This translates into CASSQGLAGGTSTDTQYF. The rearrangement uses TRBV4-2 and TRBJ2-3; the match to TRBD2 covers 15 bases. Germline loops: CDR1 LGHNA, CDR2 YNFKEQ. This CDR3 region has 18 residues. Trimming took 3 bases from V and 0 from J; bases not matched to a gene: 4.

This clone appeared once. The J gene is TRBJ2-1, the V gene TRBV5-4; TRBD2 agrees at 9 bases. Losses at the gene ends were 0 bases for V and 10 bases for J; bases not matched to a gene: 14. The CDR3 has 17 amino acids. CDR1 is SGHNT, CDR2 YYREEE, per germline (reference sequence). The CDR3 here is CASSLGGRRGGVQEQFF. CDR3 in DNA: TGTGCCAGCAGCTTGGGGGGGAGGCGGGGGGGCGTTCAGGAGCAGTTCTTC.

This clone came up a few times. This chain joins TRBV30 and TRBJ2-1; 9 bases match TRBD2. The length of the CDR3 is 22 residues. V lost 3 bases to trimming and J lost 1 base; unmatched junction nucleotides: 25. Germline CDR1 GTSNPN, CDR2 SVGIG (reference sequence). The CDR3 nucleotides are TGTGCCTGGAGAGACCCTCGCGGGGGCGGGGGGGCATCTACCATGTCCTACAATGAGCAGTTCTTC. This translates into CAWRDPRGGGGASTMSYNEQFF.